What follows are 11 T cell receptor beta chains derived from one specimen sequenced in a study of T cells after yellow fever vaccination. TCRdb analysed the 5' RACE reads with MiXCR anew, one entry per CDR3 protein. The data hold some 120,000 distinct CDR3 sequences, with 7% to 8.5% observed a single time. The input for sequencing was CD8+ T cells sorted from PBMCs, taken 45 days after the yellow fever booster vaccination. All receptors come from a man aged 25-40 years who received the YFV17D yellow fever vaccine.

This chain links TRBV20-1 with TRBJ2-5, with D perhaps being TRBD1 or TRBD2 (6 bases each). V lost 3 bases and J lost 8, with 10 bases in between. The germline gives CDR1 DFQATT, CDR2 SNEGSKA (reference sequence). This CDR3 has 11 residues. The CDR3: CSASGGGTQYF. DNA for the CDR3: TGCAGTGCTAGCGGGGGCGGAACCCAGTACTTC.

This clonotype was seen many times. This chain uses TRBV27 with TRBJ2-7; D remains unclear. The CDR3 totals 14 residues. Germline CDR1 and CDR2: MNHEY and SMNVEV (reference sequence). Trimming removed 3 bases at V and 6 bases at J, with 15 bases between. This CDR3 reads CASSFAALNTEQYF. In DNA form, the CDR3 reads TGTGCCAGCAGTTTCGCTGCGTTAAACACCGAGCAGTACTTC.

Worth noting for this clonotype: Given a much more abundant clone one base away, this may be a read error. The rearrangement links TRBV4-3 to TRBJ2-7; D ambiguous. The CDR3 is 15 residues long. The germline V gene has CDR1 LGHNA and CDR2 YSLEER. Trimming pared 2 bases from V and 4 bases from J, leaving 15 bases between. CDR3 in amino acids: CASSQLSEPTYEQYF. For the CDR3, the DNA is TGCGCCAGCAGCCAACTGTCGGAGCCAACTTACGAGCAGTACTTC.

This clonotype was counted ten times or more. The J gene is TRBJ1-4, the V gene TRBV10-2; D is perhaps TRBD1 (6 bases). Trimming pared 5 bases from V and 8 bases from J, leaving 12 bases between. This CDR3 contains 13 residues. Germline lookup yields CDR1 WSHSY and CDR2 SAAADI. The CDR3 region is CASSLGRGEKLFF. Here the CDR3 DNA reads TGCGCCAGCAGTCTCGGCAGGGGCGAAAAACTGTTTTTT.

Many counts were recorded for this clonotype. J is TRBJ2-1 and V is TRBV29-1; D possibly corresponds to TRBD1 (5 bases). From germline, CDR1 is SQVTM and CDR2 ANQGSEA. V was shortened by 7 bases and J by 6 bases, with 25 bases between the two germline ends. The CDR3 runs 16 residues. The chain's CDR3 is CSAHGDSPKSGNEQFF. DNA for the CDR3: TGCAGCGCCCATGGCGACAGTCCTAAATCGGGCAATGAGCAGTTCTTC.

In this sample, this clonotype turned up a few times. V is TRBV2 and J is TRBJ2-3; 7 nucleotides match TRBD1. The trim removed 5 bases at V and 2 bases at J, leaving 10 bases unmatched. CDR1 SNHLY and CDR2 FYNNEI come from the germline V gene. CDR3 length equals 16 residues. Written as DNA, the CDR3 is TGTGCCAGCAGTTCGGTTCCCGGGACAGCCACAGATACGCAGTATTTT. Residues: CASSSVPGTATDTQYF.

This clonotype has more than one count but fewer than ten. The chain couples TRBV7-3 to TRBJ2-1, with unresolved D. Trimming removed 4 bases from V and 0 bases from J, with 10 bases in between. The CDR3 runs to 15 residues. Germline CDR1 and CDR2: SGHTA and FQGTGA. The CDR3 nucleotides read TGTGCCAGCAGCTCTGACCCGAGCTCCTACAATGAGCAGTTCTTC. This codes for CASSSDPSSYNEQFF. Using reference TRBV7-3 and TRBJ2-1 for the parts outside the CDR3, the full variable domain is GAGVSQTPSNKVTEKGKYVELRCDPISGHTALYWYRQSLGQGPEFLIYFQGTGAADDSGLPNDRFFAVRPEGSVSTLKIQRTERGDSAVYLCASSSDPSSYNEQFFGPGTRLTVL.

This clonotype was seen many times. The chain carries TRBV4-3 and TRBJ2-1; tentative D call: TRBD2 (5 bases). This CDR3 region has 17 residues. The V end lost 0 bases, the J end lost 1 base, and 13 bases lay between the germline ends. CDR1 LGHNA and CDR2 YSLEER come from the germline V gene. The CDR3 is CASSQDGIAGSYNEQFF. DNA for the CDR3: TGCGCCAGCAGCCAAGATGGTATCGCGGGTTCCTACAATGAGCAGTTCTTC.

This clonotype was seen ten or more times. The CDR3 DNA sequence: TGTGCCAGCAGCCAAGATTCAATAAACTCTGGAAACACCATATATTTT. The encoded protein is CASSQDSINSGNTIYF. This chain uses TRBV4-2 with TRBJ1-3; D call uncertain. Looked up from germline, CDR1 is LGHNA and CDR2 is YNFKEQ. This CDR3 comprises 16 residues. Trimming left V 0 bases short and J 0 bases short, with 9 bases between.

This clonotype was counted between two and nine times. This rearrangement joins TRBV7-9 to TRBJ2-3, with 8 bases matching TRBD2. Germline lookup yields CDR1 SEHNR and CDR2 FQNEAQ (reference sequence). With V trimmed by 7 bases and J by 8 bases, 8 bases remained unmatched. The CDR3 contains 13 residues. This CDR3 is CASTSGFSSTQYF. For the CDR3, the DNA is TGTGCCAGCACTAGCGGGTTTTCAAGTACGCAGTATTTT.

This clonotype has a count of ten or more. Here the CDR3 DNA reads TGTGCCATCAGCCCTCTAGGACAGGGAGGCTCTGGAAACACCATATATTTT. Its protein is CAISPLGQGGSGNTIYF. The J gene is TRBJ1-3, the V gene TRBV10-3, with 8 bases matching TRBD1. This CDR3 is 17 amino acids long. V gave up 6 bases and J gave up 0 bases; unmatched junction bases: 10. Germline CDR1 reads ENHRY; CDR2 reads SYGVKD.